This is a list of T cell receptor beta chains from one sample in a study of blood T cells in healthy people across ages. TCRdb analysed the 5' RACE reads with MiXCR anew, one entry per CDR3 protein. Counted here are 800,000 to 950,000 distinct CDR3 sequences, about 36% occurring once; the ten biggest clones make up 13%. Sample: blood. Receptors originate from a man aged 18 to 35 in good health. Both conserved end residues are part of each CDR3. Fields, in order: CDR3 length, J gene, D gene, V gene, clone size, CDR3 DNA, CDR3 protein. D genes are given only for firm matches. Expanded clones are given a class, and other clones once, few, many or no size at all.

14 | TRBJ2-5 | - | TRBV27 | many | TGTGCCAGCAGTCCTTCCCCCCTTTGTGAGACCCAGTACTTC | CASSPSPLCETQYF
15 | TRBJ1-6 | - | TRBV6-6 | - | TGTGCCAGCAGTTACCTGGCAGGGGCGGCCTCACCCCTCCACTTT | CASSYLAGAASPLHF
11 | TRBJ2-1 | - | TRBV6-2/TRBV6-3 | - | TGTGCCAGCAGTTACGACCATGAGCAGTTCTTC | CASSYDHEQFF
16 | TRBJ1-1 | TRBD1 | TRBV7-9 | - | TGTGCCAGCAGCACGAGTACAGGGGCGGGGAACACTGAAGCTTTCTTT | CASSTSTGAGNTEAFF
13 | TRBJ1-1 | - | TRBV20-1 | few | TGCAGTGCCTCTAGGGACCAGACAACTGAAGCTTTCTTT | CSASRDQTTEAFF
13 | TRBJ2-7 | - | TRBV7-9 | - | TGTGCCAGCAGCGTTGGAACCTACAATGAGCAGTACTTC | CASSVGTYNEQYF
15 | TRBJ2-1 | TRBD1 | TRBV5-1 | - | TGCGCCAGCAGCCCGCTTACGAGGGGGCATAATGAGCAGTTCTTC | CASSPLTRGHNEQFF
15 | TRBJ2-7 | TRBD1 | TRBV7-9 | many | TGTGCCAGCAGCTTAGGTCCGGGACAGTCGTACGAGCAGTACTTC | CASSLGPGQSYEQYF
15 | TRBJ1-6 | - | TRBV14 | few | TGTGCCAGCAGCCAAGATAGGCGTTATAATTCACCCCTCCACTTT | CASSQDRRYNSPLHF
15 | TRBJ2-2 | - | TRBV7-2 | - | TGTGCCAGCAGCCCCCCTCAGGGAGGAGGCGGGGAGCTGTTTTTT | CASSPPQGGGGELFF
15 | TRBJ2-5 | TRBD2 | TRBV6-5 | - | TGTGCCAGCAAGGCACTAGCGGGTTCACAAGAGACCCAGTACTTC | CASKALAGSQETQYF
10 | TRBJ2-7 | - | TRBV20-1 | many | TGCAGTTTATTCAGGGACGAGCAGTACTTC | CSLFRDEQYF
13 | TRBJ2-4 | TRBD2 | TRBV29-1 | few | TGCAGCGGTGGTGGCGGGGGGAAAAACATTCAGTACTTC | CSGGGGGKNIQYF
15 | TRBJ2-4 | - | TRBV11-1 | - | TGTGCCAGCGCGGGGACAGTCCCAGCCAAAAACACTCAGTACTTC | CASAGTVPAKNTQYF
14 | TRBJ2-5 | - | TRBV12-3/TRBV12-4 | few | TGTGCCAGCAGTTTAGCGGCACAAAGGGAGACCCAGTACTTC | CASSLAAQRETQYF
18 | TRBJ2-2 | - | TRBV6-2/TRBV6-3 | few | TGTGCCAGCAGTTACCGAATTCAGGCAGCCACGAACACCGGGGAGCTGTTTTTT | CASSYRIQAATNTGELFF
16 | TRBJ2-1 | - | TRBV9 | - | TGTGCCAGCAGCCTTGAGGGGGGCCTCTTCTACAATGAGCAGTTCTTC | CASSLEGGLFYNEQFF
14 | TRBJ1-2 | - | TRBV15 | - | TGTGCCACCAGCAGAGTGACAGGCGGGCATGGCTACACCTTC | CATSRVTGGHGYTF
14 | TRBJ1-2 | - | TRBV27 | few | TGTGCCAGCAGTCCCCAACAGGGCCACTATGGCTACACCTTC | CASSPQQGHYGYTF
17 | TRBJ2-2 | TRBD2 | TRBV5-1 | - | TGCGCCAGCAGCACACCTACTAGCGGGACGTACACCGGGGAGCTGTTTTTT | CASSTPTSGTYTGELFF
15 | TRBJ2-2 | TRBD1 | TRBV29-1 | few | TGCAGCGCCCTCCCAGGGGGCAAGGGTGGCGGGGAGCTGTTTTTT | CSALPGGKGGGELFF
17 | TRBJ2-3 | TRBD2 | TRBV2 | - | TGTGCCAGCAGTGAACGGCTAGCGGGGACCGGCACAGATACGCAGTATTTT | CASSERLAGTGTDTQYF
17 | TRBJ1-4 | - | TRBV29-1 | - | TGCAGCGCAAGTGGCTGGCCCAACCTTCGGTTTAATGAAAAACTGTTTTTT | CSASGWPNLRFNEKLFF
14 | TRBJ2-7 | - | TRBV12-3/TRBV12-4 | - | TGTGCCAGCGGTTTTTCTGGACAGAAAGACGAGCAGTACTTC | CASGFSGQKDEQYF
10 | TRBJ1-1 | - | TRBV2 | - | TGTGCCAGCGGGGGGACAAAAGCTTTCTTT | CASGGTKAFF
12 | TRBJ2-7 | - | TRBV6-2/TRBV6-3 | many | TGTGCCAGCAAAGGACAAGCCTACGAGCAGTACTTC | CASKGQAYEQYF
14 | TRBJ2-3 | TRBD2 | TRBV24-1 | - | TGTGCCACCAGTGGGACTAGCGGCACAGATACGCAGTATTTT | CATSGTSGTDTQYF
18 | TRBJ2-3 | - | TRBV6-5 | few | TGTGCCAGCAGTTACTCGGGGGTCGGTGGCACTGGCACAGATACGCAGTATTTT | CASSYSGVGGTGTDTQYF
14 | TRBJ2-5 | - | TRBV12-3/TRBV12-4 | many | TGTGCCAGCAGTGATACCCTGACTGGGGCAAAGCAGTACTTC | CASSDTLTGAKQYF
16 | TRBJ2-2 | - | TRBV5-5 | few | TGTGCCAGCAGCTTGGATACGGGAGTGAACACCGGGGAGCTGTTTTTT | CASSLDTGVNTGELFF
16 | TRBJ2-1 | TRBD1 | TRBV2 | few | TGTGCCAGCGGGAAGGGACAGCCGTTTTCCTACAATGAGCAGTTCTTC | CASGKGQPFSYNEQFF
15 | TRBJ2-1 | TRBD2 | TRBV20-1 | few | TGCAGTGCTCCCACCGGGACTAGCGGCTACAATGAGCAGTTCTTC | CSAPTGTSGYNEQFF
14 | TRBJ1-2 | - | TRBV6-5 | few | TGTGCCAGCTTTACTCCAGGATCGTGGAATGGCTACACCTTC | CASFTPGSWNGYTF
15 | TRBJ1-1 | TRBD1 | TRBV4-3 | few | TGCGCCAGCAGCCAATTGACAGGGGTGAACACTGAAGCTTTCTTT | CASSQLTGVNTEAFF
13 | TRBJ1-4 | - | TRBV4-3 | - | TGCGCCAGCAGCCAAGAGAGGGGGGAAAAACTGTTTTTT | CASSQERGEKLFF
13 | TRBJ2-1 | TRBD1 | TRBV2 | few | TGTGCCAGCGGGCAGGGGGCGCGAAATGAGCAGTTCTTC | CASGQGARNEQFF
21 | TRBJ2-2 | TRBD2 | TRBV4-3 | once | TGCGCCAGCAGCCCGAAGTTGGTGGGGCTAGCGGGGGGCCAGAGAACCGGGGAGCTGTTTTTT | CASSPKLVGLAGGQRTGELFF